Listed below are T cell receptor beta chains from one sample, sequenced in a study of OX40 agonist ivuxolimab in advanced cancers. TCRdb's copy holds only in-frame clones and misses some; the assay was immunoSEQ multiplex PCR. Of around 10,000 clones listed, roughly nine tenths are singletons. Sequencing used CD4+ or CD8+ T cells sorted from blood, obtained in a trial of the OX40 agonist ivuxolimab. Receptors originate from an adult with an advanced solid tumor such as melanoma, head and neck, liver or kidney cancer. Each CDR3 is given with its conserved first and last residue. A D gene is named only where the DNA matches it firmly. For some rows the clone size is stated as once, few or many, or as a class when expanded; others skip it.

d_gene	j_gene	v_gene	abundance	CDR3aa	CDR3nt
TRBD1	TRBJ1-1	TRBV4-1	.	CASSQDPDRPIMNTEAFF	TGCGCCAGCAGCCAAGATCCGGACAGGCCGATCATGAACACTGAAGCTTTCTTT
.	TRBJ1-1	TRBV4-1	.	CASSPDRHAPTEAFF	TGCGCCAGCAGCCCGGACCGGCACGCACCGACTGAAGCTTTCTTT
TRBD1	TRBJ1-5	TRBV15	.	CATSRDKRQGNQPQHF	TGTGCCACCAGCAGAGATAAAAGACAGGGAAATCAGCCCCAGCATTTT
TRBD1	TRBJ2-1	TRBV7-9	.	CASSYKPGQGWNEQFF	TGTGCCAGCAGCTACAAACCAGGACAGGGGTGGAATGAGCAGTTCTTC
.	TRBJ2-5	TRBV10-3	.	CAISEGGGQQESQYF	TGTGCCATCAGTGAGGGAGGGGGACAGCAAGAGAGCCAGTACTTC
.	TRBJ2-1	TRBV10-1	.	CASSERQDNEQFF	TGCGCCAGCAGTGAGCGACAGGACAATGAGCAGTTCTTC
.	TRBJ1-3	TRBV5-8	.	CASSLGGVSGNTIYF	TGTGCCAGCAGCTTGGGCGGGGTCTCTGGAAACACCATATATTTT
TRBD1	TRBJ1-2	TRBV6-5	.	CASSWGQGATGSGYTF	TGTGCCAGCAGTTGGGGACAGGGGGCAACGGGAAGTGGCTACACCTTC
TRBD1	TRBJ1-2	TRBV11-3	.	CASSVGTGALAGYTF	TGTGCCAGCAGCGTGGGGACAGGGGCCTTGGCTGGCTACACCTTC
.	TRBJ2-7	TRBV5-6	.	CASSLYRAYEQYF	TGTGCCAGCAGCTTGTACAGGGCCTACGAGCAGTACTTC
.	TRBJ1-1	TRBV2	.	CASSETGMNTEAFF	TGTGCCAGCAGTGAAACGGGCATGAACACTGAAGCTTTCTTT
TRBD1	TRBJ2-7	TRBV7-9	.	CASSPGTGTSYEQYF	TGTGCCAGCAGCCCCGGGACAGGGACCTCCTACGAGCAGTACTTC
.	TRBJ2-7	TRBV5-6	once	CASSLFSEQYF	TGTGCCAGCAGCTTGTTCTCAGAGCAGTACTTC
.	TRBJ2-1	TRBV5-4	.	CASSHRDNEQFF	TGTGCCAGCAGCCACCGGGACAATGAGCAGTTCTTC
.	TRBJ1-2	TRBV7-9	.	CASSWTRANYGYTF	TGTGCCAGCAGCTGGACACGAGCTAACTATGGCTACACCTTC
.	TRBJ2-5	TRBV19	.	CASSIYPGKKETQYF	TGTGCCAGTAGTATCTACCCGGGAAAAAAAGAGACCCAGTACTTC
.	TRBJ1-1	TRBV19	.	CASSIGSRGNTEAFF	TGTGCCAGTAGTATCGGGTCCAGGGGGAACACTGAAGCTTTCTTT
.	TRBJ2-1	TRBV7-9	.	CASSLESRAQAYNEQFF	TGTGCCAGCAGCTTAGAATCGAGGGCCCAAGCCTACAATGAGCAGTTCTTC
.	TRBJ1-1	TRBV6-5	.	CASSYSISTADEAFF	TGTGCCAGCAGTTACTCGATCTCGACAGCCGATGAAGCTTTCTTT
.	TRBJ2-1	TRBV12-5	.	CASGLVWYEQFF	TGTGCTAGTGGTTTGGTTTGGTATGAGCAGTTCTTC
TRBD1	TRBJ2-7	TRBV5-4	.	CASSSGTGSYEQYF	TGTGCCAGCAGTTCCGGGACAGGGTCTTACGAGCAGTACTTC
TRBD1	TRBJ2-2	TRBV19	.	CASRTGGSYTGELFF	TGTGCCAGTAGAACAGGGGGCTCTTACACCGGGGAGCTGTTTTTT
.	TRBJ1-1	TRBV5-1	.	CASSSHRNTEAFF	TGCGCCAGCAGCTCTCACCGGAACACTGAAGCTTTCTTT
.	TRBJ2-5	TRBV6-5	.	CASSYFGPQETQYF	TGTGCCAGCAGTTACTTTGGGCCCCAAGAGACCCAGTACTTC
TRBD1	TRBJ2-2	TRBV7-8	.	CASSLVRGRGTGELFF	TGTGCCAGCAGCTTAGTAAGGGGGCGAGGGACCGGGGAGCTGTTTTTT
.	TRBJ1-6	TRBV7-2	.	CASSLAPGTETYNSPLHF	TGTGCCAGCAGCTTAGCGCCCGGGACGGAGACCTATAATTCACCCCTCCACTTT
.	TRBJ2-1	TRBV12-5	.	CASGTPSGNEQFF	TGTGCTAGTGGCACGCCCTCTGGGAATGAGCAGTTCTTC
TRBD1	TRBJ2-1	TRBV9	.	CASSGGQGGKLGEQFF	TGTGCCAGCAGCGGAGGACAGGGGGGAAAGTTAGGTGAGCAGTTCTTC
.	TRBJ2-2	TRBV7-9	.	CASSSRTGGRTNTGELFF	TGTGCCAGCAGCTCCAGAACCGGCGGGCGAACGAACACCGGGGAGCTGTTTTTT
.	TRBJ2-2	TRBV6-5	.	CASSYYRNTGELFF	TGTGCCAGCAGTTATTATCGGAACACCGGGGAGCTGTTTTTT
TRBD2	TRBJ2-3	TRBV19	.	CASSPTSGVTDTQYF	TGTGCCAGTAGTCCCACTAGCGGGGTCACAGATACGCAGTATTTT
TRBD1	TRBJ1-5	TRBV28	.	CASSFETGDYRGQPQHF	TGTGCCAGCAGTTTTGAGACAGGGGATTATCGAGGTCAGCCCCAGCATTTT
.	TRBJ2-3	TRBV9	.	CASSQDLADPQVDTQYF	TGTGCCAGCAGCCAAGATCTCGCGGACCCCCAGGTGGATACGCAGTATTTT
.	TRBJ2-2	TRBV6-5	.	CASSYLGKVGELFF	TGTGCCAGCAGTTACTTGGGGAAAGTCGGGGAGCTGTTTTTT
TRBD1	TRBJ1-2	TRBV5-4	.	CASTLTGANYGHTF	TGTGCCAGCACCCTGACAGGGGCTAACTATGGCCACACCTTC
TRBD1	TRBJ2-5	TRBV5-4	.	CASSSEDREATQYF	TGTGCCAGCAGCTCCGAGGACAGGGAGGCGACCCAGTACTTC
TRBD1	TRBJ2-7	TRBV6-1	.	CASSEGQGVTEQYF	TGTGCCAGCAGCGAGGGACAGGGGGTTACCGAGCAGTACTTC
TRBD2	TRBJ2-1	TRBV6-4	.	CASSDTRGGSYNEQFF	TGTGCCAGCAGTGACACACGGGGGGGCTCCTACAATGAGCAGTTCTTC
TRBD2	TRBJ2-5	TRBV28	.	CASSFGGGQSETQYF	TGTGCCAGCAGTTTCGGGGGGGGGCAGTCGGAGACCCAGTACTTC
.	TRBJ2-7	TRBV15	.	CATSRERQTYEQYF	TGTGCCACCAGCAGAGAACGGCAGACCTACGAGCAGTACTTC
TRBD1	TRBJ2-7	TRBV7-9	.	CASSGGQRHEQYF	TGTGCCAGCAGCGGGGGACAGCGGCACGAGCAGTACTTC
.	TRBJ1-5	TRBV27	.	CASSPTSNQPQHF	TGTGCCAGCAGTCCAACAAGCAATCAGCCCCAGCATTTT
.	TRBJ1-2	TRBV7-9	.	CASSLGAAGYGYTF	TGTGCCAGCAGCTTAGGGGCGGCGGGCTATGGCTACACCTTC
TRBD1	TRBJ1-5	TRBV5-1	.	CASSLAGGGNQPQHF	TGCGCCAGCAGCTTGGCAGGGGGCGGCAATCAGCCCCAGCATTTT
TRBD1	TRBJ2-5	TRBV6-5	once	CASSYFQGAQETQYF	TGTGCCAGCAGTTACTTCCAGGGGGCCCAAGAGACCCAGTACTTC
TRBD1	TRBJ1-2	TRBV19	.	CASRTGGHGYTF	TGTGCCAGCAGGACAGGGGGCCATGGCTACACCTTC
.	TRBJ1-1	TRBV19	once	CASSISGNTEAFF	TGTGCCAGTAGTATATCGGGGAACACTGAAGCTTTCTTT
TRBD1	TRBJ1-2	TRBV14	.	CASSSRTGGHHYGYTF	TGTGCCAGCAGCTCCCGGACAGGGGGGCACCACTATGGCTACACCTTC
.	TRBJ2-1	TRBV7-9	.	CASSFMDTPYNEQFF	TGTGCCAGCAGCTTCATGGACACCCCCTACAATGAGCAGTTCTTC
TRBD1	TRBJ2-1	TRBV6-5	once	CASSYRDRLFF	TGTGCCAGCAGTTACCGGGACAGGCTGTTCTTC
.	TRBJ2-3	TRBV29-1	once	CSVETYEDTQYF	TGCAGCGTTGAAACATACGAAGATACGCAGTATTTT
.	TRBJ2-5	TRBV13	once	CASSLGAGETQYF	TGTGCCAGCAGCTTAGGGGCGGGGGAGACCCAGTACTTC
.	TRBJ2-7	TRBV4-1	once	CASSQQGAGPGYEQYF	TGCGCCAGCAGCCAACAGGGAGCTGGACCGGGCTACGAGCAGTACTTC
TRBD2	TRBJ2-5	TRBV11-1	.	CASRRAGSGETQYF	TGTGCCAGCAGGCGAGCGGGGTCGGGGGAGACCCAGTACTTC
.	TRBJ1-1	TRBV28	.	CASRSVPLNTEAFF	TGTGCCAGCAGGTCGGTTCCGTTGAACACTGAAGCTTTCTTT
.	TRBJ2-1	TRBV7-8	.	CASSLLWPDEQFF	TGTGCCAGCAGCCTGCTTTGGCCCGATGAGCAGTTCTTC